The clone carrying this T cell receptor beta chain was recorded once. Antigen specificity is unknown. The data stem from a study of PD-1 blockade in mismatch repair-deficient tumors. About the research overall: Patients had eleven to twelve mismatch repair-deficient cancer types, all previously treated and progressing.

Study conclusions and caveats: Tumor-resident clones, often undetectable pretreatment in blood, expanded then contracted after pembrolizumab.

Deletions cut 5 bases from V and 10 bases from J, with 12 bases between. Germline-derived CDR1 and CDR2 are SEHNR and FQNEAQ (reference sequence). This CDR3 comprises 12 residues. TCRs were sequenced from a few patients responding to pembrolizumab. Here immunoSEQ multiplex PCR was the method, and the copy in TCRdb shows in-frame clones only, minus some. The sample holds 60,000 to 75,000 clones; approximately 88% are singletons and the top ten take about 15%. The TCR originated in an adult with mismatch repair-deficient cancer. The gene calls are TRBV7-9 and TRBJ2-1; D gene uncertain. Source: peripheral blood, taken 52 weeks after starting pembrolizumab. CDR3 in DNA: TGTGCCAGCAGCAGAAGGGTAATCGAGCAGTTCTTC. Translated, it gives CASSRRVIEQFF.